This TCR beta chain originates from a study of blood T cell repertoires in COVID-19. Whole-study context: There were acute and convalescent COVID-19 samples, and they came from the United States, Italy and Spain.

The CDR3 length is 13 residues. Germline V gene lookup returns CDR1 SGHTA and CDR2 FQGNSA. V was trimmed by 5 bases and J by 7 bases, leaving 11 bases between them. Sequencing used immunoSEQ multiplex PCR; TCRdb keeps in-frame clones, though not all of them. The sample lists hundreds of thousands of clones; less than 90% were seen once. The rearrangement links TRBV7-2 to TRBJ1-4; D not resolved. The sequence was collected from a woman of 80 years or more with active or convalescent COVID-19. The specimen sequenced was peripheral blood. The CDR3 nucleotides are TGTGCCAGCAGCATAGTCAGGTCTGAAAAACTGTTTTTT. Amino acids: CASSIVRSEKLFF.